The source of this T cell receptor beta chain is a study of T cells after yellow fever vaccination. Study observations and caveats: In FACS-sorted repertoires, abundant clonotypes from the bulk population could appear as contaminants. Boosting was followed by the reappearance of most primary-vaccination clones (approximately 97% CD4, about 88% CD8).

UMIs and a universal primer site were added when TCR cDNA was made by 5'RACE template switching. TCRdb reanalysed the 5' RACE reads using MiXCR and keeps one entry per CDR3 protein. Of around 250,000 distinct CDR3 sequences listed, 6.9% are singletons. From germline, CDR1 is ENHRY and CDR2 SYGVKD. V shed 3 bases, J shed 8 bases, and the junction held 9 bases outside the gene matches. The CDR3 sequence is 15 residues long. This clonotype has at least ten counts. Antigen: not known. The sample in question was CD4+ T cells sorted from PBMCs, obtained 15 days after the yellow fever booster vaccination. This receptor was obtained from a young man who received the YFV17D yellow fever vaccine. The genes are TRBV10-3 and TRBJ2-1; TRBD2 matches at 8 bases. CDR3 sequence: CAISEHGTSLYEQFF. The CDR3 DNA sequence: TGTGCCATCAGTGAACACGGGACTAGTCTTTATGAGCAGTTCTTC.